One TCR beta chain is described in this entry. The record originates from a study of control samples from healthy donors and cancer patients. CDR3 size: 11 residues. Germline V gene sequence: CDR1 SNHLY, CDR2 FYNNEI. With 6 bases removed from V and 6 bases from J, the gap between germline ends came to 9 bases. Measured with immunoSEQ multiplex PCR; TCRdb has only the in-frame clones, and not every one. This table holds about 130,000 clones, 92% found once. The V gene is TRBV2, the J gene TRBJ2-7; D remains ambiguous. The origin of this receptor is a man between 18 and 29 years old in good health. The sequenced sample was blood. The CDR3 region is CASSATFEQYF. In DNA, the CDR3 is TGTGCCAGCAGCGCGACATTCGAGCAGTACTTC. Combining the CDR3 with reference TRBV2 and TRBJ2-7 gives the whole variable domain EPEVTQTPSHQVTQMGQEVILRCVPISNHLYFYWYRQILGQKVEFLVSFYNNEISEKSEIFDDQFSVERPDGSNFTLKIRSTKLEDSAMYFCASSATFEQYFGPGTRLTVT.